The 10 T cell receptor beta chains in this list originate from one sample, sequenced in a study of breast tumors, draining lymph nodes, adjacent tissues. Using its own MiXCR run on the multiplex PCR reads, TCRdb lists one record per CDR3 protein. Seen here are 20,000 to 30,000 distinct CDR3 sequences, about 24% observed once, and the top ten hold roughly 12%. Sequenced: breast tumor tissue. The origin of the receptors is a female donor with breast cancer. Some clones in this sample may be carry-over from other donors' samples.

Points on this clonotype: Possible read error: a much larger clone is one base away. This chain connects TRBV3-1 to TRBJ2-3, with D perhaps matching TRBD2 (6 bases). The CDR3 extends over 17 amino acids. Germline assignment: CDR1 LGHDT and CDR2 YNNKEL (reference sequence). Trimming removed 3 bases at V and 4 bases at J, with 20 bases between. The CDR3 spells CASSHSAGGVAADTQYF. The CDR3 DNA reads TGTGCCAGCAGCCACTCCGCCGGCGGGGTCGCTGCAGATACGCAGTATTTT.

This clonotype has ten or more counts. This chain uses TRBV20-1 with TRBJ1-5; 7 bases are a match to TRBD1. The CDR3 length is 17 residues. The V gene end was trimmed by 0 bases and the J gene end by 0 bases; junction bases not matched to a gene: 8. Germline-derived CDR1 and CDR2 are DFQATT and SNEGSKA (reference sequence). The CDR3 DNA sequence: TGCAGTGCTAGAGATTACAGGGGAAGCGCTAGCAATCAGCCCCAGCATTTT. This encodes CSARDYRGSASNQPQHF.

There are many counts of this clonotype. The gene calls are TRBV9 and TRBJ2-1; 10 bases agree with TRBD2. The CDR3 length is 15 residues. J was trimmed by 8 bases and V by 3 bases; bases with no gene match: 8. The V gene's germline CDR1 is SGDLS and CDR2 YYNGEE. CDR3 DNA: TGTGCCAGCAGCGCGCGCAGCGGGAGGGCCGATGAGCAGTTCTTC. Its protein product is CASSARSGRADEQFF.

A remark on this clonotype: One base away lies a much larger clone, so this may be a sequencing read error. The chain is built from TRBV28 and TRBJ2-7, with 10 bases aligning to TRBD1. Per germline, CDR1 MDHEN and CDR2 SYDVKM. The length of the CDR3 is 15 residues. V was clipped by 3 bases and J by 6 bases; unmatched bases: 8. The CDR3 sequence: CASSFRQGAPVEQYF. In DNA form, the CDR3 reads TGTGCCAGCAGTTTCAGACAGGGGGCGCCGGTCGAGCAGTACTTC.

This chain links TRBV6-5 with TRBJ1-1; D not certain. Trimming took off 6 bases at V and 6 bases at J, with 14 bases between the two ends. Germline V gene lookup returns CDR1 MNHEY and CDR2 SVGAGI. This CDR3 is built from 13 residues. Here the CDR3 reads CASRPFGRAEAFF. CDR3 nucleotide sequence: TGTGCCAGCAGACCTTTCGGACGGGCTGAAGCTTTCTTT.

About this clonotype itself: The junction does not match germline at one end; this may be a read error. The gene calls are TRBV9 and TRBJ2-5, with 8 positions matching TRBD2. CDR3 length: 14 amino acids. Germline CDR1 SGDLS, CDR2 YYNGEE. In nucleotides, the CDR3 is TGTGCCGGCAGCTTTAGCGGGACGGGAGAGACCCAGTACTTC. Translated: CAGSFSGTGETQYF. Full variable domain (remainder filled in from reference TRBV9 and TRBJ2-5): DSGVTQTPKHLITATGQRVTLRCSPRSGDLSVYWYQQSLDQGLQFLIQYYNGEERAKGNILERFSAQQFPDLHSELNLSSLELGDSALYFCAGSFSGTGETQYFGPGTRLLVL.

The rearrangement joins TRBV30 to TRBJ1-4; possibly TRBD1 for D (5 bases). Trimming stripped 2 bases from V and 6 bases from J, with 25 bases between. The CDR3 is 18 amino acids. CDR1 and CDR2 (germline): GTSNPN, SVGIG (reference sequence). CDR3 loop: CAWSPLGTDGWVDEKLFF. The CDR3 nucleotides read TGTGCCTGGAGTCCACTAGGGACGGATGGTTGGGTAGATGAAAAACTGTTTTTT.

At least ten counts were recorded for this clonotype. V is TRBV6-6 and J is TRBJ2-3; D gene ambiguous. Germline V gives CDR1 MNHNY, CDR2 SVGAGI (reference sequence). The CDR3 covers 12 residues. V lost 5 bases and J 6 bases, leaving 9 bases between the germline ends. CDR3 in amino acids: CASSQESDTQYF. The DNA of the CDR3 is TGTGCCAGCAGTCAGGAGTCTGATACGCAGTATTTT.

Many counts were recorded for this clonotype. This chain links TRBV7-9 with TRBJ1-4; 9 bases match TRBD1. The CDR3 covers 17 residues. After removal of 5 bases from V and 7 bases from J, the junction contained 14 bases not matched to a gene. The germline gives CDR1 SEHNR, CDR2 FQNEAQ (reference sequence). CDR3 sequence reads: CASSLGTVGQGSEKLFF. CDR3 nucleotides: TGTGCCAGCAGCCTTGGGACAGTGGGACAGGGCTCTGAAAAACTGTTTTTT.

This clonotype was recorded at least ten times. The rearrangement joins TRBV5-1 to TRBJ2-2; D not certain. The germline V gene encodes CDR1 SGHRS and CDR2 YFSETQ. V was trimmed by 0 bases and J by 0 bases, leaving 15 bases between them. The CDR3 is 18 amino acids. This CDR3 reads CASSLAGEWGTNTGELFF. The CDR3 DNA reads TGCGCCAGCAGCTTGGCCGGCGAGTGGGGTACGAACACCGGGGAGCTGTTTTTT.